This is a list of T cell receptor beta chains from one sample in a study of neurological immune-mediated disorders. Via MiXCR, TCRdb re-called the 5' RACE reads, giving one row per CDR3 protein. This table has some 86,000 distinct CDR3 sequences, 2.5% to 3% appearing once. Sample: PBMCs. The receptors originated from a woman in her twenties or thirties with multiple sclerosis. The CDR3 runs from the conserved cysteine through the conserved F or W. Fields, in order: D gene, J gene, V gene, clone size, CDR3 DNA, CDR3 protein. A D gene is named only where the DNA matches it firmly. A row's size may be missing; if present it is once, few, many or a size class.

d_call: .
j_call: TRBJ2-2
v_call: TRBV5-6
clone_size: many
cdr3_nt: TGTGCCAGCCTTGGACCCGGGGAGCTGTTTTTT
cdr3_aa: CASLGPGELFF

d_call: .
j_call: TRBJ2-5
v_call: TRBV5-1
clone_size: many
cdr3_nt: TGCGCCAGCAGCTTGGCACAGCAAGAGACCCAGTACTTC
cdr3_aa: CASSLAQQETQYF

d_call: .
j_call: TRBJ1-5
v_call: TRBV20-1
clone_size: many
cdr3_nt: TGCAGTGCTAGAGATATGGGCCCGGGGGGTCAGCCCCAGCATTTT
cdr3_aa: CSARDMGPGGQPQHF

d_call: TRBD2
j_call: TRBJ2-1
v_call: TRBV29-1
clone_size: many
cdr3_nt: TGCAGCGTCCTAGCGGGAGGGCGCTATGAGCAGTTCTTC
cdr3_aa: CSVLAGGRYEQFF

d_call: .
j_call: TRBJ1-2
v_call: TRBV6-1
clone_size: many
cdr3_nt: TGTGCCGGGAGTAGGGGAATGGAGGCTAACTATGGCTACACCTTC
cdr3_aa: CAGSRGMEANYGYTF

d_call: TRBD1
j_call: TRBJ1-1
v_call: TRBV2
clone_size: many
cdr3_nt: TGTGCCAGCAGTACTGACAGGGGGAACACTGAAGCTTTCTTT
cdr3_aa: CASSTDRGNTEAFF

d_call: TRBD1
j_call: TRBJ1-2
v_call: TRBV29-1
clone_size: many
cdr3_nt: TGCAGCGTTGCAAGGACACAGGGGGATGACTATGGCTACACCTTC
cdr3_aa: CSVARTQGDDYGYTF

d_call: .
j_call: TRBJ2-7
v_call: TRBV5-1
clone_size: many
cdr3_nt: TGCGCCAGCAGCTTGGCCCCTGGCGGAGCCTACGAGCAGTACTTC
cdr3_aa: CASSLAPGGAYEQYF

d_call: TRBD2
j_call: TRBJ2-1
v_call: TRBV4-3
clone_size: many
cdr3_nt: TGCGCCAGCAGCCAAGGGAGCGGGAGGGAGAATGAGCAGTTCTTC
cdr3_aa: CASSQGSGRENEQFF

d_call: .
j_call: TRBJ1-1
v_call: TRBV7-9
clone_size: .
cdr3_nt: TGTGCCAGCAGCTTAGGATCAGGGACGAACACTGAAGCTTTCTTT
cdr3_aa: CASSLGSGTNTEAFF

d_call: TRBD2
j_call: TRBJ2-1
v_call: TRBV20-1
clone_size: many
cdr3_nt: TGCAGTGCTCCCGGGGGGGTCTACTCCTACAATGAGCAGTTCTTC
cdr3_aa: CSAPGGVYSYNEQFF

d_call: .
j_call: TRBJ2-7
v_call: TRBV6-2/TRBV6-3
clone_size: .
cdr3_nt: TGTGCCAGCAGAGTGCGCCTCCAGCCTGAGGGGGGCGAGCAGTACTTC
cdr3_aa: CASRVRLQPEGGEQYF

d_call: .
j_call: TRBJ2-2
v_call: TRBV5-1
clone_size: .
cdr3_nt: TGCGCCAGCAGCTTGGTCCTTACACCGACCGGGGAGCTGTTTTTT
cdr3_aa: CASSLVLTPTGELFF

d_call: TRBD2
j_call: TRBJ2-1
v_call: TRBV4-3
clone_size: many
cdr3_nt: TGCGCCAGCAGCCAAGATCTAAGGGCTAGCGGGAGGGAAGTGCAGTTCTTC
cdr3_aa: CASSQDLRASGREVQFF

d_call: .
j_call: TRBJ2-5
v_call: TRBV7-2
clone_size: many
cdr3_nt: TGTGCCAGCAGCTTGAGCAGGCAAGAGACCCAGTACTTC
cdr3_aa: CASSLSRQETQYF

d_call: .
j_call: TRBJ1-5
v_call: TRBV20-1
clone_size: many
cdr3_nt: TGCAGTGCTGTCCGGGGGCTCCATCAGCCCCAGCATTTT
cdr3_aa: CSAVRGLHQPQHF

d_call: TRBD2
j_call: TRBJ2-3
v_call: TRBV10-3
clone_size: many
cdr3_nt: TGTGCCATCAGCTCCGCGGGACTAGCGGGGACAGATACGCAGTATTTT
cdr3_aa: CAISSAGLAGTDTQYF

d_call: .
j_call: TRBJ2-1
v_call: TRBV12-3/TRBV12-4
clone_size: many
cdr3_nt: TGTGCCAGCAGTAGCCGGGACATGAATGAGCAGTTCTTC
cdr3_aa: CASSSRDMNEQFF

d_call: .
j_call: TRBJ2-1
v_call: TRBV3-1
clone_size: many
cdr3_nt: TGTGCCAGCAGCCAAGATAACCACCGGGGGCAGTTCTTC
cdr3_aa: CASSQDNHRGQFF

d_call: .
j_call: TRBJ2-2
v_call: TRBV27
clone_size: many
cdr3_nt: TGTGCCAGCAGTCAGACAGCCACCGGGGAGCTGTTTTTT
cdr3_aa: CASSQTATGELFF

d_call: TRBD1
j_call: TRBJ1-1
v_call: TRBV3-1
clone_size: many
cdr3_nt: TGTGCCAGCAGCCATACAGGGGGGGACACTGAAGCTTTCTTT
cdr3_aa: CASSHTGGDTEAFF

d_call: .
j_call: TRBJ2-7
v_call: TRBV20-1
clone_size: many
cdr3_nt: TGCAGTGCTAGAGCCTTGGACTGGAGCTCCTACGAGCAGTACTTC
cdr3_aa: CSARALDWSSYEQYF

d_call: .
j_call: TRBJ2-5
v_call: TRBV20-1
clone_size: many
cdr3_nt: TGCAGTGCCCTTGTTCGCCAAGAGACCCAGTACTTC
cdr3_aa: CSALVRQETQYF

d_call: .
j_call: TRBJ2-7
v_call: TRBV3-1
clone_size: many
cdr3_nt: TGTGCCAGCAGCCAGGACAGAATTTACTACGAGCAGTACTTC
cdr3_aa: CASSQDRIYYEQYF

d_call: TRBD1
j_call: TRBJ1-4
v_call: TRBV5-1
clone_size: many
cdr3_nt: TGCGCCAGCACCCCAAACCCGGGACAGGGGGAAAAACTGTTTTTT
cdr3_aa: CASTPNPGQGEKLFF

d_call: .
j_call: TRBJ2-6
v_call: TRBV5-1
clone_size: many
cdr3_nt: TGCGCCAGCGAGAAGGTCTCTGGGGCCAACGTCCTGACTTTC
cdr3_aa: CASEKVSGANVLTF

d_call: TRBD1
j_call: TRBJ2-3
v_call: TRBV29-1
clone_size: many
cdr3_nt: TGCAGCGTTGAAGGGGGGACAGGGGGCACAGATACGCAGTATTTT
cdr3_aa: CSVEGGTGGTDTQYF

d_call: .
j_call: TRBJ2-3
v_call: TRBV7-2
clone_size: many
cdr3_nt: TGTGCCAGCAAGGTGGGAGTAGTGGATACGCAGTATTTT
cdr3_aa: CASKVGVVDTQYF

d_call: .
j_call: TRBJ2-1
v_call: TRBV20-1
clone_size: many
cdr3_nt: TGCAGTGCTCCTTACGGGCTAGGGAAAGGCGATGAGCAGTTCTTC
cdr3_aa: CSAPYGLGKGDEQFF

d_call: .
j_call: TRBJ2-7
v_call: TRBV28
clone_size: many
cdr3_nt: TGTGCCAGCAGCCGAAGCTACGAGCAGTACTTC
cdr3_aa: CASSRSYEQYF

d_call: .
j_call: TRBJ2-1
v_call: TRBV20-1
clone_size: many
cdr3_nt: TGCAGTGCTAGTGGGGGGAACAATGAGCAGTTCTTC
cdr3_aa: CSASGGNNEQFF

d_call: .
j_call: TRBJ1-1
v_call: TRBV12-3/TRBV12-4
clone_size: many
cdr3_nt: TGTGCCAGCAGTTCAGGGGCTCGAATGAACACTGAAGCTTTCTTT
cdr3_aa: CASSSGARMNTEAFF

d_call: .
j_call: TRBJ2-4
v_call: TRBV5-1
clone_size: many
cdr3_nt: TGCGCCAGCAGCTTTCAACCGGAGGCCAAAAACATTCAGTACTTC
cdr3_aa: CASSFQPEAKNIQYF

d_call: TRBD1
j_call: TRBJ2-7
v_call: TRBV7-9
clone_size: many
cdr3_nt: TGTGCCAGCAGCCATAAAGACAGGGCCTACGAGCAGTACTTC
cdr3_aa: CASSHKDRAYEQYF

d_call: TRBD2
j_call: TRBJ2-5
v_call: TRBV6-5
clone_size: many
cdr3_nt: TGTGCCAGCAGAACACTAGCGGGAGGGCCAGAGACCCAGTACTTC
cdr3_aa: CASRTLAGGPETQYF

d_call: .
j_call: TRBJ2-1
v_call: TRBV7-8
clone_size: many
cdr3_nt: TGTGCCAGCAGCTCCGGATTGCCCTCCTACAATGAGCAGTTCTTC
cdr3_aa: CASSSGLPSYNEQFF

d_call: TRBD2
j_call: TRBJ2-7
v_call: TRBV7-8
clone_size: many
cdr3_nt: TGTGCCAGCACATTGAGCGGGACTACGGGGGAGCAGTACTTC
cdr3_aa: CASTLSGTTGEQYF

d_call: TRBD1
j_call: TRBJ1-4
v_call: TRBV14
clone_size: many
cdr3_nt: TGTGCCAGCAGCCCCCGGGACAGGGTCGAAAAACTGTTTTTT
cdr3_aa: CASSPRDRVEKLFF

d_call: .
j_call: TRBJ2-7
v_call: TRBV20-1
clone_size: many
cdr3_nt: TGCAGTGCTAGAGCTCAGGCTCGTATGACAGAGCAGTACTTC
cdr3_aa: CSARAQARMTEQYF

d_call: .
j_call: TRBJ2-7
v_call: TRBV6-5
clone_size: many
cdr3_nt: TGTGCCAGCAGACCCGGGACTCTCTCCTACGAGCAGTACTTC
cdr3_aa: CASRPGTLSYEQYF

d_call: .
j_call: TRBJ2-7
v_call: TRBV18
clone_size: many
cdr3_nt: TGTGCCAGCTCACCTTTGATGGCTAGCAACGAGCAGTACTTC
cdr3_aa: CASSPLMASNEQYF

d_call: .
j_call: TRBJ2-1
v_call: TRBV28
clone_size: many
cdr3_nt: TGTGCCAGCAGTTTCAGATTTCATGAGCAGTTCTTC
cdr3_aa: CASSFRFHEQFF

d_call: .
j_call: TRBJ2-5
v_call: TRBV5-1
clone_size: many
cdr3_nt: TGCGCCAGCCAAGCCGGGACTCACCAAGAGACCCAGTACTTC
cdr3_aa: CASQAGTHQETQYF

d_call: .
j_call: TRBJ1-2
v_call: TRBV12-3/TRBV12-4
clone_size: many
cdr3_nt: TGTGCCAGCAGTCATTGGGACGCCTATGGCTACACCTTC
cdr3_aa: CASSHWDAYGYTF

d_call: .
j_call: TRBJ2-3
v_call: TRBV6-2/TRBV6-3
clone_size: many
cdr3_nt: TGTGCCAGCAGTTTCCAAGATACGCAGTATTTT
cdr3_aa: CASSFQDTQYF

d_call: TRBD2
j_call: TRBJ2-1
v_call: TRBV7-2
clone_size: many
cdr3_nt: TGTGCCAGCAGCTTACTGGCGGGAGAGTTCGATGAGCAGTTCTTC
cdr3_aa: CASSLLAGEFDEQFF

d_call: .
j_call: TRBJ1-4
v_call: TRBV7-2
clone_size: .
cdr3_nt: TGTGCCAGCAGCTCAGGGGACGTTCGAGAAAAACTGTTTTTT
cdr3_aa: CASSSGDVREKLFF

d_call: .
j_call: TRBJ1-5
v_call: TRBV7-2
clone_size: many
cdr3_nt: TGTGCCAGCAGCCCCGACATAAATCAGCCCCAGCATTTT
cdr3_aa: CASSPDINQPQHF

d_call: .
j_call: TRBJ1-3
v_call: TRBV7-8
clone_size: many
cdr3_nt: TGTGCCAGCAGCTTAGCGATGCCCGCCGGCTTGGATGACACCATATATTTT
cdr3_aa: CASSLAMPAGLDDTIYF

d_call: TRBD2
j_call: TRBJ2-3
v_call: TRBV20-1
clone_size: many
cdr3_nt: TGCAGTGCTTTTTACCGGGCGGGAGGGCCAGGCGTTGCGCAGTATTTT
cdr3_aa: CSAFYRAGGPGVAQYF

d_call: TRBD1
j_call: TRBJ1-2
v_call: TRBV5-1
clone_size: many
cdr3_nt: TGCGCCAGCAGCACAACCGGGACAGGGTCCCACGGCTACACCTTC
cdr3_aa: CASSTTGTGSHGYTF

d_call: .
j_call: TRBJ2-3
v_call: TRBV4-2
clone_size: once
cdr3_nt: TGTGCCAGCAGCCCTAAACTAGCAGCTAGCACAGATACGCAGTATTTT
cdr3_aa: CASSPKLAASTDTQYF

d_call: TRBD2
j_call: TRBJ2-3
v_call: TRBV7-9
clone_size: many
cdr3_nt: TGTGCCAGCAGCTCTAGCGGGGGGAGCACAGATACGCAGTATTTT
cdr3_aa: CASSSSGGSTDTQYF

d_call: .
j_call: TRBJ1-1
v_call: TRBV20-1
clone_size: many
cdr3_nt: TGCAGTGCTAGCACGCTTACACCGGAAGCTTTCTTT
cdr3_aa: CSASTLTPEAFF

d_call: .
j_call: TRBJ2-3
v_call: TRBV18
clone_size: many
cdr3_nt: TGTGCCAGCTCACCACCGAGAAACGTGGCCACAGATACGCAGTATTTT
cdr3_aa: CASSPPRNVATDTQYF

d_call: TRBD1
j_call: TRBJ2-7
v_call: TRBV7-9
clone_size: many
cdr3_nt: TGTGCCAGCAGCCCAACGCCCCCGGGACAGACCTACGAGCAGTACTTC
cdr3_aa: CASSPTPPGQTYEQYF

d_call: .
j_call: TRBJ2-1
v_call: TRBV24-1
clone_size: many
cdr3_nt: TGTGCCACCAGTGATTTGGCCCTAGCGTCCTACAATGAGCAGTTCTTC
cdr3_aa: CATSDLALASYNEQFF

d_call: .
j_call: TRBJ2-1
v_call: TRBV11-3
clone_size: .
cdr3_nt: TGTGCCAGCAGCTTAGAGGGCAGGGCCAATGAGCAGTTCTTC
cdr3_aa: CASSLEGRANEQFF

d_call: .
j_call: TRBJ2-2
v_call: TRBV20-1
clone_size: many
cdr3_nt: TGCAGTGCTAGAGGAGGCCCCGGGGAGCTGTTTTTT
cdr3_aa: CSARGGPGELFF

d_call: .
j_call: TRBJ2-5
v_call: TRBV5-1
clone_size: many
cdr3_nt: TGCGCCAGCAGCAGAACGACGGAAGGGCGGGAGACCCAGTACTTC
cdr3_aa: CASSRTTEGRETQYF